These 16 T cell receptor beta chains share one sample of origin, sequenced in a study of radiotherapy plus CTLA-4 blockade in lung cancer. Clones were sequenced by immunoSEQ multiplex PCR, and TCRdb holds only the in-frame ones, with some missing. The sample has roughly 75,000 clones; about 78% are singletons. Sequenced here: peripheral blood, sampled from a patient treated with radiotherapy plus ipilimumab. The origin of the receptors is a human donor with non-small cell lung cancer whose response to radiotherapy plus ipilimumab could not be evaluated. Some clones in this sample may be carry-over from other donors' samples.

The gene calls are TRBV4-3 and TRBJ2-2; the match to TRBD1 covers 7 bases. V trimming: 1 base; J trimming: 4 bases; junction bases outside the gene matches: 0. CDR3 length: 14 amino acids. The V gene's germline CDR1 is LGHNA and CDR2 YSLEER. CDR3 sequence (DNA): TGCGCCAGCAGCCAAGGACAGGGCACCGGGGAGCTGTTTTTT. Translated, it gives CASSQGQGTGELFF.

In its sample, this clone was seen once. The J gene is TRBJ2-3, the V gene TRBV5-6; no clear D gene. This CDR3 region has 15 residues. Germline loops: CDR1 SGHDT, CDR2 YYEEEE. The V end lost 0 bases, the J end lost 0 bases, and 8 bases lay between the germline ends. This CDR3 is CASSLGQASTDTQYF. In DNA, the CDR3 is TGTGCCAGCAGCTTGGGGCAGGCGAGCACAGATACGCAGTATTTT.

This clone has just a few counts. The chain couples TRBV7-9 to TRBJ1-3, with D perhaps matching TRBD1 (6 bases). Germline CDR1 SEHNR, CDR2 FQNEAQ (reference sequence). The CDR3 is 16 amino acids. Trimming took off 5 bases at V and 3 bases at J, with 17 bases between the two ends. Here the CDR3 DNA reads TGTGCCAGCAGCCCTAGCACAGGGATTGTTGGAAACACCATATATTTT. Translating it yields CASSPSTGIVGNTIYF.

The chain is built from TRBV9 and TRBJ1-4, with D tentatively TRBD1 (6 bases). The CDR3 is 15 residues long. Trimming cost V 4 bases and J 4 bases, with 14 bases left between them. CDR1 is SGDLS, CDR2 YYNGEE, per germline. CDR3: CASSPSGAGNEKLFF. The CDR3 bases are TGTGCCAGCAGCCCATCAGGGGCGGGTAATGAAAAACTGTTTTTT.

The chain uses TRBV27 and TRBJ2-3; 7 bases line up with TRBD2. CDR1 and CDR2 from the germline V gene are MNHEY and SMNVEV (reference sequence). The CDR3 covers 17 residues. The trim removed 1 base at V and 1 base at J, leaving 8 bases unmatched. The CDR3 region has the DNA TGTGCCAGCAGTTTATTATGGGGGGGAGTTGGCACAGATACGCAGTATTTT. It is translated as CASSLLWGGVGTDTQYF.

J is TRBJ2-3 and V is TRBV5-1, with 10 bases lining up with TRBD2. The trim removed 4 bases at V and 0 bases at J, leaving 8 bases unmatched. Per germline, CDR1 SGHRS and CDR2 YFSETQ. The CDR3 has 17 residues. CDR3 in DNA: TGCGCCAGCAGCACCCTCGTAGCGGGGGGCAGCACAGATACGCAGTATTTT. It is translated as CASSTLVAGGSTDTQYF.

The CDR3 protein is CASSSAYYEQYF. The CDR3 nucleotides read TGTGCCAGCAGCTCCGCCTACTACGAGCAGTACTTC. The chain links TRBV7-8 to TRBJ2-7; D ambiguous. Trimming removed 4 bases at V and 3 bases at J, with 7 bases between. The germline V gene has CDR1 SGHVS and CDR2 FQNEAQ. The CDR3 sequence is 12 residues long.

The V gene is TRBV5-4, the J gene TRBJ1-4; 8 positions agree with TRBD1. V trimming: 3 bases; J trimming: 3 bases; junction bases outside the gene matches: 4. This CDR3 is built from 15 residues. Germline lookup yields CDR1 SGHNT and CDR2 YYREEE (reference sequence). The CDR3 here is CASSSGTGPNEKLFF. CDR3 nucleotides: TGTGCCAGCAGCTCAGGGACAGGCCCTAATGAAAAACTGTTTTTT.

This chain links TRBV5-4 with TRBJ1-3, with TRBD1 matching over 8 bases. J lost 4 bases, V lost 2 bases, and 14 bases had no gene match. This CDR3 contains 18 residues. Per germline, CDR1 SGHNT and CDR2 YYREEE (reference sequence). DNA of the CDR3: TGTGCCAGCAGCTTAATCCTATCTTCAGGGGGCTCAGGAAACACCATATATTTT. This codes for CASSLILSSGGSGNTIYF.

The chain links TRBV7-2 to TRBJ1-2, with D possibly TRBD1 on 6 matching bases. This CDR3 contains 12 residues. Germline CDR1 is SGHTA and CDR2 is FQGNSA. V was pared by 6 bases and J by 7 bases, with 12 bases between. In DNA, the CDR3 is TGTGCCAGCAGTTTGCCAGGGGTTGGCTACACCTTC. Translation: CASSLPGVGYTF.

The chain carries TRBV19 and TRBJ1-6; 7 bases align to TRBD1. V trimming: 3 bases; J trimming: 9 bases; junction bases outside the gene matches: 11. The germline CDR1 and CDR2 sequences are LNHDA and SQIVND (reference sequence). This CDR3 is 16 amino acids long. CDR3 nucleotide sequence: TGTGCCAGTAGTATGACTCACAGGGGATTAGCTTCACCCCTCCACTTT. It specifies CASSMTHRGLASPLHF.

The chain uses TRBV4-1 and TRBJ1-1, with a possible D match to TRBD1 (6 bases). Germline CDR1 is MGHRA and CDR2 is YSYEKL. The V gene lost 6 bases and the J gene lost 2 bases, with 10 bases spanning the gap. This CDR3 is 13 amino acids long. CDR3 coding DNA: TGCGCCAGCAGAGGACAGATCAACACTGAAGCTTTCTTT. As protein: CASRGQINTEAFF.

The rearrangement links TRBV7-2 to TRBJ2-7, with D perhaps matching TRBD1 (5 bases). CDR1 is SGHTA, CDR2 FQGNSA, per germline. V was cut by 4 bases and J by 1 base, with 14 bases left in between. The CDR3 consists of 15 residues. The CDR3 sequence: CASSSQGSLSYEQYF. DNA of the CDR3: TGTGCCAGCAGCTCCCAGGGCTCCCTTTCCTACGAGCAGTACTTC.

This clone came up a few times. The sample has other DNA sequences that encode this CDR3 too. The chain has TRBV28 and TRBJ1-1, with D hard to call. Germline V gene lookup returns CDR1 MDHEN and CDR2 SYDVKM. Trimming stripped 2 bases from V and 0 bases from J, with 7 bases between. This CDR3 contains 14 residues. CDR3 bases: TGTGCCAGCAGTTTAGCCGGGATGAACACTGAAGCTTTCTTT. Amino acids: CASSLAGMNTEAFF.

The chain recombines TRBV5-1 with TRBJ2-1; TRBD1 agrees at 9 bases. Losses at the gene ends were 4 bases for V and 7 bases for J; bases not matched to a gene: 12. The CDR3 sequence is 16 residues long. Germline CDR1 is SGHRS and CDR2 is YFSETQ. The DNA of the CDR3 is TGCGCCAGCAGCCCCCCCGGGACAGGGCCCTCAAATGAGCAGTTCTTC. This codes for CASSPPGTGPSNEQFF.

There are a few counts of this clone. The V and J genes are TRBV27 and TRBJ1-2; the D gene is possibly TRBD1 (5 bases). Germline CDR1 reads MNHEY; CDR2 reads SMNVEV (reference sequence). The CDR3 spans 16 residues. The V gene lost 0 bases and the J gene lost 4 bases, with 15 bases spanning the gap. Here the CDR3 DNA reads TGTGCCAGCAGTTTATCGGGACTCTTGCCCAGCTATGGCTACACCTTC. This sequence encodes CASSLSGLLPSYGYTF.